The following is a T cell receptor beta chain sequence with its context. The final CDR3 position lacks the conserved phenylalanine or tryptophan, pointing to a likely read error. This sample was included in a study of T cells in Graves' hyperthyroidism and ophthalmopathy. The CDR3 totals 12 residues. The ends were cut back, 4 bases at V and 5 bases at J, with 12 bases in the middle. Germline V gives CDR1 SQVTM, CDR2 ANQGSEA. Amplification yielded TCR beta CDR3 regions, with RNA transcripts as the source. HTBI primers were the set used in a first-round RT-PCR of the TCR CDR3. TCRdb processed the multiplex PCR reads anew with MiXCR; each CDR3 protein has one entry. The sample has fewer than 650,000 distinct CDR3 sequences, about 15% seen once; the top ten hold over 3.5%.

The receptor comes from a middle-aged woman with Graves' ophthalmopathy. Sequencing was carried out using blood. The chain employs TRBV29-1 and TRBJ2-7; D unclear. The CDR3 DNA reads TGCAGCGTTGTAAGGAGCAGCAACGAGCAGTACCTC. Its protein is CSVVRSSNEQYL.